The T cell receptor (beta chain) described here comes from a study of vaccination and CD4 T cells after COVID-19. CDR3 size: 15 residues. With 6 bases removed from V and 8 bases from J, the gap between germline ends came to 23 bases. CDR1 and CDR2 from the germline V gene are DFQATT and SNEGSKA (reference sequence). To note about this clonotype: What it binds is unknown.

Treatment in this sample: approximately 11-day PBMC culture with coronavirus spike peptide pools or control peptides (ViraFEST assay). CD4+ T cells that came from the unexposed donor were collected before the COVID-19 pandemic (2011-2018). Under the ViraFEST approach, antigen-specific T cells were expanded with peptide pools and TCRs subsequently sequenced. The authors swapped half the medium for fresh IL-2 medium on days 3 and 7. Sequenced with the Oncomine TCR Beta short-read assay was DNA taken from cultured CD4+ T cells. TCRdb used MiXCR to reprocess the PCR reads, holding one entry per CDR3 protein. The sample gives 9,000 to 10,000 distinct CDR3 sequences, 30% to 40% of which show up once; roughly 12% is in the top ten.

Sequencing was done on a sample of CD4+ T cells from blood, cultured in vitro. This sequence was found in a human donor in good health. The rearrangement links TRBV20-1 to TRBJ2-1; D may be TRBD2 (6 bases). CDR3 coding DNA: TGCAGTGCCCGATCCTATTGGGAGGTCGGAGATGAGCAGTTCTTC. Translated: CSARSYWEVGDEQFF.